Below, 20 T cell receptor beta chains from the same sample are listed, as sequenced in a study of cytomegalovirus exposure and HLA in healthy donors. The protocol was immunoSEQ multiplex PCR, while the TCRdb copy is restricted to in-frame clones and leaves out a portion. The data hold 240,000 or so clones, with around 86% observed a single time. The sequenced sample was PBMCs. These receptors were collected from a woman between 25 and 40 years old in good health and CMV-seropositive.

The chain recombines TRBV15 with TRBJ1-4; TRBD1 matches 10 bases. The V gene end was trimmed by 4 bases and the J gene end by 4 bases; junction bases not matched to a gene: 9. The CDR3 extends over 17 amino acids. Germline V lookup: CDR1 LNHNV, CDR2 YYDKDF (reference sequence). The CDR3: CATSNLGQGGINEKLFF. CDR3 nucleotide sequence: TGTGCCACCAGCAACTTAGGACAGGGGGGGATTAATGAAAAACTGTTTTTT.

V gene TRBV7-2 combines with J gene TRBJ2-2; 9 nucleotides line up with TRBD1. V was clipped by 5 bases and J by 8 bases; unmatched bases: 9. Germline assignment: CDR1 SGHTA and CDR2 FQGNSA. The CDR3 loop spans 15 amino acids. The CDR3 DNA reads TGTGCCAGCAGCATCGACCGGGACAGGGAGGGGGAGCTGTTTTTT. Translating it yields CASSIDRDREGELFF.

The CDR3: CASSDAGGGQPQHF. The CDR3 DNA is TGTGCCAGCAGTGACGCAGGGGGCGGGCAGCCCCAGCATTTT. The chain links TRBV25-1 to TRBJ1-5, with 8 bases that match TRBD1. The ends lost 3 bases at V and 7 bases at J; junction bases unmatched: 5. This CDR3 contains 14 residues. The germline V gene has CDR1 MGHDK and CDR2 SYGVNS.

This clone was seen a single time. The junction departs from germline at one end; a sequencing error may be responsible. The V call is TRBV7-6, the J call TRBJ1-2; D uncertain. The length of the CDR3 is 11 residues. Per the germline V gene, CDR1 is SGHVS and CDR2 is FNYEAQ. CDR3 in amino acids: CASSQAADLDF. The CDR3 DNA reads as TGTGCCAGCAGCCAGGCGGCGGACTTAGATTTC.

The V gene is TRBV7-9, the J gene TRBJ1-4; D not resolved. The V end was cut by 1 base, the J end by 7 bases, with 13 bases between. The CDR3 is made up of 15 amino acids. Germline V gene lookup returns CDR1 SEHNR and CDR2 FQNEAQ (reference sequence). CDR3 protein: CASSLGAGPFEKLFF. CDR3 DNA sequence: TGTGCCAGCAGCTTAGGGGCAGGTCCGTTTGAAAAACTGTTTTTT.

CDR3 sequence (DNA): TGTGCCAGCAGTTCACAGGGGGCAATAGAAGAGACCCAGTACTTC. Translation gives CASSSQGAIEETQYF. V and J are TRBV2 and TRBJ2-5; 9 bases align to TRBD1. Losses at the gene ends were 5 bases for V and 3 bases for J; bases not matched to a gene: 7. Germline lookup yields CDR1 SNHLY and CDR2 FYNNEI. The CDR3 is made up of 15 amino acids.

V gene TRBV7-3 combines with J gene TRBJ2-5; 10 nucleotides agree with TRBD2. The V gene end was trimmed by 5 bases and the J gene end by 4 bases; junction bases not matched to a gene: 10. The CDR3 has 16 residues. Germline lookup yields CDR1 SGHTA and CDR2 FQGTGA. This CDR3 is CASSKYGTSEGETQYF. In nucleotides, the CDR3 is TGTGCCAGCAGCAAATACGGGACTAGCGAGGGAGAGACCCAGTACTTC.

V usage is TRBV19 and J usage is TRBJ2-2, with a weak D call TRBD1 (6 bases). Germline CDR1 LNHDA, CDR2 SQIVND (reference sequence). The CDR3 is 15 amino acids. The V gene lost 6 bases and the J gene lost 1 base, with 12 bases spanning the gap. The CDR3 here is CASSEPGQNTGELFF. CDR3 coding DNA: TGTGCCAGTAGCGAACCGGGACAGAACACCGGGGAGCTGTTTTTT.

V usage is TRBV6-4 and J usage is TRBJ1-5; unclear D gene. The germline CDR1 and CDR2 sequences are MRHNA and SNTAGT. The V end lost 0 bases, the J end lost 2 bases, and 5 bases lay between the germline ends. The CDR3 runs to 14 residues. In nucleotides, the CDR3 is TGTGCCAGCAGTGACTCGGCAGGCAATCAGCCCCAGCATTTT. It translates to CASSDSAGNQPQHF.

The chain joins TRBV27 to TRBJ1-2, with D possibly matching TRBD1 (6 bases). Trimming pared 4 bases from V and 0 bases from J, leaving 6 bases between. Germline CDR1 is MNHEY and CDR2 is SMNVEV (reference sequence). This CDR3 comprises 13 residues. The DNA of the CDR3 is TGTGCCAGCAGTTGGACAGCTAACTATGGCTACACCTTC. Translation: CASSWTANYGYTF.

V gene TRBV27 combines with J gene TRBJ2-7; no definite D call. Between the trimmed V and J ends, which lost 8 bases and 2 bases, there was a span of 19 bases. Germline CDR1 and CDR2: MNHEY and SMNVEV (reference sequence). The CDR3 sequence is 15 residues long. CDR3 region: CASRVMIGGPYEQYF. The CDR3 region has the DNA TGTGCCAGCCGGGTAATGATTGGTGGTCCCTACGAGCAGTACTTC.

A single count supports this clone. The chain has TRBV11-3 and TRBJ2-1; D is unresolved. Germline V lookup: CDR1 SGHNT, CDR2 YENEEA. The CDR3 is 15 amino acids. V was pared by 5 bases and J by 8 bases, with 19 bases between. CDR3: CASSPRLVRSDEQFF. As DNA, the CDR3 is TGTGCCAGCAGCCCTCGGTTGGTCCGATCGGATGAGCAGTTCTTC.

The chain joins TRBV5-1 to TRBJ1-1; D call uncertain. The germline V gene has CDR1 SGHRS and CDR2 YFSETQ. Trimming took 0 bases from V and 0 from J, leaving 9 bases between them. There are 15 residues in the CDR3. The CDR3 bases are TGCGCCAGCAGCTTGGAAACCCGGGTGAACACTGAAGCTTTCTTT. This sequence encodes CASSLETRVNTEAFF.

The genes are TRBV4-1 and TRBJ1-1, with a tentative D call TRBD1 (6 bases). The V and J ends lost 1 base and 1 base respectively, with 10 bases between them. The germline V gene has CDR1 MGHRA and CDR2 YSYEKL. The CDR3 sequence is 15 residues long. The CDR3 DNA follows: TGCGCCAGCAGCCAAGGAGGGGGTCGGAACACTGAAGCTTTCTTT. This codes for CASSQGGGRNTEAFF.

This clone was observed a handful of times. The chain couples TRBV7-2 to TRBJ2-1; D is perhaps TRBD2 (6 bases). The V gene's germline CDR1 is SGHTA and CDR2 FQGNSA. V lost 1 base, J lost 0 bases, and 10 bases lay in between. CDR3 size: 16 residues. The CDR3 nucleotides are TGTGCCAGCAGCTTAGGATACGGGGGCTCCTACAATGAGCAGTTCTTC. This encodes CASSLGYGGSYNEQFF.

The chain combines TRBV28 with TRBJ2-7; 8 nucleotides agree with TRBD1. The germline gives CDR1 MDHEN, CDR2 SYDVKM. With 6 bases clipped from V and 1 base from J, the junction kept 17 bases outside the gene matches. The CDR3 covers 18 residues. CDR3 coding DNA: TGTGCCAGCAGAACAAGGGGTTTTTGGCAGGGGGCATCCTACGAGCAGTACTTC. Residues: CASRTRGFWQGASYEQYF.

The CDR3 DNA sequence: TGTGCTTCGGGGATGACTGGGGCCAACGTCCTGACTTTC. Translation: CASGMTGANVLTF. This rearrangement joins TRBV7-7 to TRBJ2-6, with a tentative D call TRBD2 (5 bases). The CDR3 is 13 residues long. Per the germline V gene, CDR1 is SSHAT and CDR2 is FNYEAQ (reference sequence). The variable domain in full, completed from reference TRBV7-7 and TRBJ2-6, reads GAGVSQSPRYKVTKRGQDVTLRCDPISSHATLYWYQQALGQGPEFLTYFNYEAQPDKSGLPSDRFSAERPEGSISTLTIQRTEQRDSAMYRCASGMTGANVLTFGAGSRLTVL.

This chain joins TRBV18 and TRBJ2-2; 9 bases agree with TRBD2. Per germline, CDR1 KGHSH and CDR2 LQKENI. The CDR3 is 16 amino acids. The ends lost 6 bases at V and 5 bases at J; junction bases unmatched: 10. The CDR3 sequence is CASSLALAGLTGELFF. The CDR3 DNA reads TGTGCCAGCTCTCTCGCGCTAGCGGGGCTTACCGGGGAGCTGTTTTTT.

This rearrangement joins TRBV4-1 to TRBJ2-1, with 15 bases lining up with TRBD2. The J segment lost 0 bases and the V segment lost 4 bases, leaving 7 bases of the junction unmatched. Germline V gives CDR1 MGHRA, CDR2 YSYEKL. The CDR3 loop spans 19 amino acids. The CDR3 loop reads CASSPGGLAGGGSYNEQFF. Written as DNA, the CDR3 is TGCGCCAGCAGCCCCGGGGGACTAGCGGGAGGAGGCTCCTACAATGAGCAGTTCTTC.

This sequence joins TRBV9 and TRBJ2-7, with a tentative D call TRBD1 (6 bases). Germline V gene sequence: CDR1 SGDLS, CDR2 YYNGEE. Trimming shortened V by 0 bases and J by 6 bases, and 10 bases separated the two germline ends. The CDR3 is 13 residues long. CDR3 DNA: TGTGCCAGCAGCGTAGAACAGGGTCCCGAGCAGTACTTC. Protein product: CASSVEQGPEQYF.